The clone carrying this TCR beta chain was seen only once. Its antigen is as yet unknown. The data derive from a study of healthy donors' naive CD4 and CD8 T cells. The overall study: Donors came from three age groups: 20-25, 40-50 and 60-70 years.

Germline CDR1 and CDR2: MNHEY and SMNVEV (reference sequence). The CDR3 length is 16 residues. The germline V and J ends were trimmed by 2 bases and 0 bases, with 12 bases remaining between them. Each TCR library used around 540 ng of total RNA and a linear amplification protocol. MiXCR was run by TCRdb on the reads, yielding one entry per CDR3 protein. Among 150,000 to 200,000 distinct CDR3 sequences listed, around 70% were seen once. The study, taken as a whole, reports: About an eighth of CD4/CD8 propensity variance appeared explained by V, J and CDR3 charge. Negatively charged CDR3s marked CD8+ lineage; positively charged CDR3s marked CD4+ lineage. Alpha and beta chains were sequenced in bulk without pairing.

Sequencing input: naive CD4+ and CD8+ T cells sorted from blood, pooled from several donors. The V gene is TRBV27, the J gene TRBJ2-3; D ambiguous. The TCR sequence derives from a pool of human donors in good health; the sample pools cells from several healthy donors. The CDR3 DNA reads TGTGCCAGCAGTTTAGGCAGACCAATTAGCACAGATACGCAGTATTTT. Translated: CASSLGRPISTDTQYF.